Each of the 32 T cell receptor beta chains below was sequenced from the same sample in a study of T cell repertoires in cytomegalovirus infection. Their antigen targets remain unknown. TCRdb passed the reads through MiXCR, listing each CDR3 protein once. The sample contains 250,000 to 300,000 distinct CDR3 sequences, about 20% of which appear only once. Sequencing used cultured PBMCs, obtained from culture after CMV antigen stimulation. Receptor source: a human donor in good health (CMV status not recorded). Some clones in this sample may be carry-over from other donors' samples.

The chain carries TRBV7-9 and TRBJ1-4; the D is unclear. Germline CDR1 and CDR2: SEHNR and FQNEAQ (reference sequence). Trimming shortened V by 5 bases and J by 6 bases, and 7 bases separated the two germline ends. CDR3 size: 12 residues. As DNA, the CDR3 is TGTGCCAGCAGCCGTGATTATGAAAAACTGTTTTTT. It codes for CASSRDYEKLFF. The variable domain in full, completed from reference TRBV7-9 and TRBJ1-4, reads DTGVSQNPRHKITKRGQNVTFRCDPISEHNRLYWYRQTLGQGPEFLTYFQNEAQLEKSRLLSDRFSAERPKGSFSTLEIQRTEQGDSAMYLCASSRDYEKLFFGSGTQLSVL.

The gene calls are TRBV29-1 and TRBJ2-3; D not certain. Per germline, CDR1 SQVTM and CDR2 ANQGSEA. Trimming left V 3 bases short and J 9 bases short, with 25 bases between. There are 16 residues in the CDR3. CDR3 in amino acids: CSVELDTPLIQETQYF. The CDR3 DNA reads as TGCAGCGTTGAGCTCGATACCCCTCTGATCCAAGAAACGCAGTATTTT.

This chain uses TRBV6-1 with TRBJ2-1, with TRBD2 matching over 9 bases. The CDR3 contains 15 residues. Trimming at V came to 3 bases and at J to 8 bases, leaving 8 bases not matched to a gene. CDR1 is MNHNS and CDR2 is SASEGT in the germline V gene. The CDR3 DNA follows: TGTGCCAGCAGTGATTTAGCGGGAGAATGGTATGAGCAGTTCTTC. It yields the protein CASSDLAGEWYEQFF.

This clonotype has more than one count but fewer than ten. CDR3: CASTDNPNFEQYV. The CDR3 bases are TGTGCCAGCACCGACAACCCGAACTTCGAGCAGTACGTC. J is TRBJ2-7 and V is TRBV6-2 or TRBV6-3; D gene uncertain. The CDR3 has 13 amino acids. Per the germline V gene, CDR1 is MNHEY and CDR2 is SVGEGT. Trimming shortened V by 7 bases and J by 6 bases, and 16 bases separated the two germline ends.

The chain couples TRBV29-1 to TRBJ2-3, with D possibly matching TRBD1 (5 bases). The CDR3 runs to 12 residues. Germline V gene lookup returns CDR1 SQVTM and CDR2 ANQGSEA. Trimming pared 6 bases from V and 4 bases from J, leaving 11 bases between. As DNA, the CDR3 is TGCAGCGTCGTAAGGGGCCCAGATACGCAGTATTTT. Amino acid sequence: CSVVRGPDTQYF.

V usage is TRBV6-2 or TRBV6-3 and J usage is TRBJ2-2; TRBD2 matches 8 bases. Germline V gene lookup returns CDR1 MNHEY and CDR2 SVGEGT. The junction had 11 bases not matched to a gene; V was cut back by 8 bases and J by 3 bases. The CDR3 length is 16 residues. The CDR3 DNA is TGTGCCAGCCTCCGGCGGGAGGTTTGGTACACCGGGGAGCTGTTTTTT. Protein: CASLRREVWYTGELFF.

This clonotype was detected a few times. This chain joins TRBV23-1 and TRBJ2-5, with D perhaps matching TRBD1 or TRBD2 (5 bases each). TRBV23-1 is flagged as an ORF with uncertain function. CDR3 length: 14 amino acids. V lost 11 bases and J lost 1, with 17 bases in between. The CDR3 reads CARSVRGLQETQYF. The CDR3 nucleotides are TGCGCCCGCTCGGTACGGGGCCTCCAAGAGACCCAGTACTTC.

The chain couples TRBV7-9 to TRBJ1-1, with a weak D call TRBD1 (5 bases). V was clipped by 5 bases and J by 5 bases, with 15 bases between them. Looked up from germline, CDR1 is SEHNR and CDR2 is FQNEAQ (reference sequence). This CDR3 is built from 14 residues. The CDR3 region is CASSGDGLGTEAFF. CDR3 sequence (DNA): TGTGCCAGCAGCGGGGACGGCTTAGGGACTGAAGCTTTCTTT. Complete variable domain (other parts from reference TRBV7-9 and TRBJ1-1): DTGVSQNPRHKITKRGQNVTFRCDPISEHNRLYWYRQTLGQGPEFLTYFQNEAQLEKSRLLSDRFSAERPKGSFSTLEIQRTEQGDSAMYLCASSGDGLGTEAFFGQGTRLTVV.

This clonotype has a handful of counts. The rearrangement uses TRBV7-2 and TRBJ2-2, with a weak D call TRBD2 (6 bases). The CDR3 loop spans 16 amino acids. Germline V gives CDR1 SGHTA, CDR2 FQGNSA. V lost 1 base and J lost 5, with 14 bases in between. CDR3 amino acids: CASSLVSGRGTGELFF. The CDR3 bases are TGTGCCAGCAGCTTAGTTTCCGGGAGAGGGACCGGGGAGCTGTTTTTT.

The genes are TRBV6-5 and TRBJ1-6; tentatively, D is TRBD1 (5 bases). Trimming shortened V by 0 bases and J by 5 bases, and 11 bases separated the two germline ends. The germline CDR1 and CDR2 sequences are MNHEY and SVGAGI. This CDR3 has 16 amino acids. The CDR3, as DNA: TGTGCCAGCAGTTACTCGGGCAGGGTACATAATTCACCCCTCCACTTT. Translation gives CASSYSGRVHNSPLHF.

The chain couples TRBV4-3 to TRBJ2-7; 7 positions agree with TRBD2. The trim removed 0 bases at V and 2 bases at J, leaving 4 bases unmatched. CDR3 length equals 15 residues. Germline CDR1 and CDR2: LGHNA and YSLEER. The CDR3 region has the DNA TGCGCCAGCAGCCAAGATCCGGCGGGGGCCTACGAGCAGTACTTC. This sequence encodes CASSQDPAGAYEQYF.

This clonotype was seen repeatedly, ten times or more. This sequence joins TRBV7-7 and TRBJ2-7, with a tentative D call TRBD1 (5 bases). This CDR3 comprises 14 residues. From germline, CDR1 is SSHAT and CDR2 FNYEAQ (reference sequence). Trimming removed 5 bases at V and 6 bases at J, with 17 bases between. As DNA, the CDR3 is TGTGCCAGCAGCCCGGGCCCGTGGGGCGCCGAGCAGTACTTC. As protein: CASSPGPWGAEQYF.

The chain uses TRBV12-3 or TRBV12-4 and TRBJ2-1; 8 bases are a match to TRBD2. V shed 5 bases and J 4 bases; nucleotides not matched to a gene: 4. The CDR3 is made up of 14 amino acids. This chain's CDR3 is CASSTIAGYNEQFF. The CDR3 DNA reads as TGTGCCAGCAGTACAATAGCGGGGTACAATGAGCAGTTCTTC.

This clonotype was recorded a few times. The chain combines TRBV6-5 with TRBJ1-4; 9 bases align to TRBD1. The J segment lost 5 bases and the V segment lost 8 bases, leaving 9 bases of the junction unmatched. Germline V gene lookup returns CDR1 MNHEY and CDR2 SVGAGI. The CDR3 loop spans 15 amino acids. This CDR3 reads CASGRKTGGNEKLFF. The CDR3 DNA follows: TGTGCCAGCGGCCGAAAGACAGGGGGGAATGAAAAACTGTTTTTT.

This clonotype was seen repeatedly, ten times or more. The chain has TRBV7-2 and TRBJ2-3; 10 nucleotides align to TRBD1. The V gene's germline CDR1 is SGHTA and CDR2 FQGNSA. J gave up 5 bases and V 5 bases, and 4 bases lay outside the gene matches. The length of the CDR3 is 14 residues. Here the CDR3 reads CASSIDRGQDTQYF. The CDR3 DNA sequence: TGTGCCAGCAGCATAGACAGGGGGCAAGATACGCAGTATTTT.

Only a few counts were recorded for this clonotype. The J gene is TRBJ1-2, the V gene TRBV7-2; no firm D call. Trimming pared 5 bases from V and 8 bases from J, leaving 24 bases between. This CDR3 region has 16 residues. Germline V gene sequence: CDR1 SGHTA, CDR2 FQGNSA. The CDR3 DNA reads as TGTGCCAGCAGCCCCCCCCCCCCCGGCAACTCGGGGGGCTACACCTTC. Amino acids: CASSPPPPGNSGGYTF. Full variable domain (remainder filled in from reference TRBV7-2 and TRBJ1-2): GAGVSQSPSNKVTEKGKDVELRCDPISGHTALYWYRQSLGQGLEFLIYFQGNSAPDKSGLPSDRFSAERTGGSVSTLTIQRTQQEDSAVYLCASSPPPPGNSGGYTFGSGTRLTVV.

This clonotype came up many times. The V gene is TRBV12-3 or TRBV12-4, the J gene TRBJ2-5, with TRBD2 identical over 9 bases. The CDR3 is 14 residues long. Trimming at V came to 6 bases and at J to 5 bases, leaving 7 bases not matched to a gene. The CDR3 loop reads CASSLSGSGETQYF. The CDR3, as DNA: TGTGCCAGCAGCCTTAGCGGGAGTGGGGAGACCCAGTACTTC.

Many counts were recorded for this clonotype. This chain connects TRBV12-3 or TRBV12-4 to TRBJ2-1, with TRBD2 matching over 15 bases. This CDR3 has 18 amino acids. J was trimmed by 5 bases and V by 5 bases; bases with no gene match: 10. For the CDR3, the DNA is TGTGCCAGCAGTCCGGGACTAGCGGGAGGAAGGCCGGACAATGAGCAGTTCTTC. Its translation is CASSPGLAGGRPDNEQFF.

The rearrangement links TRBV28 to TRBJ1-1; 9 nucleotides agree with TRBD1. The junction had 9 bases not matched to a gene; V was cut back by 8 bases and J by 5 bases. Germline values: CDR1 MDHEN, CDR2 SYDVKM. This CDR3 contains 14 residues. The CDR3 bases are TGTGCCAGCGATTCGGGACAGGGATGGACTGAAGCTTTCTTT. Protein product: CASDSGQGWTEAFF.

The rearrangement links TRBV2 to TRBJ2-7, with D perhaps TRBD2 (5 bases). Germline assignment: CDR1 SNHLY and CDR2 FYNNEI. The V gene lost 4 bases and the J gene lost 5 bases, with 12 bases spanning the gap. This CDR3 has 13 residues. CDR3 region: CASSAEVRHEQYV. The CDR3, as DNA: TGTGCCAGCAGTGCGGAGGTCCGACACGAGCAGTACGTC.

This rearrangement joins TRBV9 to TRBJ2-3, with D uncertain. The CDR3 sequence is 15 residues long. Looked up from germline, CDR1 is SGDLS and CDR2 is YYNGEE. The V gene lost 4 bases and the J gene lost 1 base, with 13 bases spanning the gap. CDR3 nucleotide sequence: TGTGCCAGCAGCCCCCCGGGCGCCCGCACAGATACGCAGTATTTT. It specifies CASSPPGARTDTQYF.

This clonotype was seen repeatedly, ten times or more. The J gene is TRBJ1-6, the V gene TRBV9, with 10 bases identical to TRBD1. Per the germline V gene, CDR1 is SGDLS and CDR2 is YYNGEE. The CDR3 has 15 residues. With V trimmed by 0 bases and J by 6 bases, 0 bases remained unmatched. Here the CDR3 reads CASSVGTGGNSPLHF. In DNA, the CDR3 is TGTGCCAGCAGCGTAGGGACAGGGGGTAATTCACCCCTCCACTTT. Variable domain in full (rest from reference TRBV9 and TRBJ1-6): DSGVTQTPKHLITATGQRVTLRCSPRSGDLSVYWYQQSLDQGLQFLIQYYNGEERAKGNILERFSAQQFPDLHSELNLSSLELGDSALYFCASSVGTGGNSPLHFGNGTRLTVT.

This clonotype came up a few times. The chain couples TRBV4-1 to TRBJ2-7, with D unclear. CDR3 size: 13 residues. V lost 3 bases and J 6 bases, leaving 12 bases between the germline ends. From germline, CDR1 is MGHRA and CDR2 YSYEKL. CDR3 DNA: TGCGCCAGCAGCCAGAGTCCGGTAGGCGAGCAGTACGTC. Translating it yields CASSQSPVGEQYV.

This sequence joins TRBV4-3 and TRBJ2-2; TRBD1 might be the D (5 bases). Germline values: CDR1 LGHNA, CDR2 YSLEER. The CDR3 runs to 18 residues. Trimming stripped 0 bases from V and 0 bases from J, with 14 bases between. The CDR3 loop is CASSQDLGQFANTGELFF. Written as DNA, the CDR3 is TGCGCCAGCAGCCAAGATTTGGGGCAGTTCGCGAACACCGGGGAGCTGTTTTTT.

This clonotype was counted at least ten times. The chain uses TRBV7-9 and TRBJ1-1; D is ambiguous. V lost 5 bases to trimming and J lost 1 base, with 14 bases between them. The germline gives CDR1 SEHNR, CDR2 FQNEAQ (reference sequence). The CDR3 is 15 residues long. This CDR3 reads CASSPTKGRNTEAFF. CDR3 bases: TGTGCCAGCAGCCCTACGAAGGGCAGGAACACTGAAGCTTTCTTT.

The chain uses TRBV9 and TRBJ2-3, with D maybe TRBD1 (5 bases). Germline V lookup: CDR1 SGDLS, CDR2 YYNGEE. This CDR3 is built from 16 residues. V dropped 0 bases and J dropped 0 bases, with 11 bases sitting between them. DNA for the CDR3: TGTGCCAGCAGCGTAGACAGGTCAGCTAGCACAGATACGCAGTATTTT. It specifies CASSVDRSASTDTQYF.

This clonotype was counted at least ten times. This chain links TRBV7-8 with TRBJ2-7; D may be TRBD2 (5 bases). V shed 2 bases and J shed 2 bases, with 13 bases lying between them. Germline CDR1 and CDR2: SGHVS and FQNEAQ. The CDR3 has 15 residues. CDR3 in DNA: TGTGCCAGCAGCTTATTGAGGACTGTGCCCTACGAGCAGTACTTC. Protein: CASSLLRTVPYEQYF.

This clonotype turned up a few times. The V gene is TRBV5-8, the J gene TRBJ2-6, with 7 bases matching TRBD1. The V segment lost 0 bases and the J segment 0 bases; nucleotides outside the gene matches: 3. Germline CDR1 reads SGHTS; CDR2 reads YDEGEE. The CDR3 has 17 amino acids. The CDR3 DNA reads as TGTGCCAGCAGCTTGGGGACAGGTATCTCTGGGGCCAACGTCCTGACTTTC. It is translated as CASSLGTGISGANVLTF.

V gene TRBV27 combines with J gene TRBJ2-1, with 7 bases identical to TRBD1. The V gene's germline CDR1 is MNHEY and CDR2 SMNVEV (reference sequence). V gave up 3 bases and J gave up 10 bases; unmatched junction bases: 6. This CDR3 contains 13 residues. This CDR3 is CASSFKGAREQFF. The DNA for the CDR3 is TGTGCCAGCAGTTTCAAGGGGGCTCGGGAGCAGTTCTTC.

The chain recombines TRBV7-9 with TRBJ2-7, with 9 bases that match TRBD1. This CDR3 is built from 16 residues. Germline loops: CDR1 SEHNR, CDR2 FQNEAQ (reference sequence). The V and J ends lost 5 bases and 0 bases, in that order; junction bases with no gene match: 8. The CDR3 loop is CASSITGGPSSYEQYV. DNA for the CDR3: TGTGCCAGCAGCATTACAGGGGGCCCAAGCTCCTACGAGCAGTACGTC.

The chain couples TRBV7-2 to TRBJ2-2; a possible D gene is TRBD2 (6 bases). CDR1 and CDR2 (germline): SGHTA, FQGNSA. Trimming took 1 base from V and 3 from J, leaving 15 bases between them. The CDR3 sequence is 17 residues long. The CDR3 DNA reads TGTGCCAGCAGCTTAGACGGGGGTGGTGTTGACACCGGGGAGCTGTTTTTT. Residues: CASSLDGGGVDTGELFF.

This clonotype appeared many times. V usage is TRBV20-1 and J usage is TRBJ2-5, with 10 nucleotides matching TRBD2. The germline V gene has CDR1 DFQATT and CDR2 SNEGSKA (reference sequence). With V trimmed by 3 bases and J by 4 bases, 5 bases remained unmatched. CDR3 size: 14 residues. The CDR3, as DNA: TGCAGTGCTAGTCTAGCGGGAGTGGGAGAGACCCAGTACTTC. This codes for CSASLAGVGETQYF.